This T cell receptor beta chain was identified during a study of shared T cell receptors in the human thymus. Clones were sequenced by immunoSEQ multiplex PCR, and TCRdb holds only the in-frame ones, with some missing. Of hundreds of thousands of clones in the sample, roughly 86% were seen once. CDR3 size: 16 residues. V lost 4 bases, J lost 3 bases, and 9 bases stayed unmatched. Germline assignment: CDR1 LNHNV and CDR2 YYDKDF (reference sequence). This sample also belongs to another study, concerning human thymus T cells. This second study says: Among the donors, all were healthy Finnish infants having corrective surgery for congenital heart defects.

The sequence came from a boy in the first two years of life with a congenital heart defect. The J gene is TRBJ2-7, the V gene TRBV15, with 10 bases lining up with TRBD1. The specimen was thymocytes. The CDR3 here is CATSTTDGTGDYEQYF. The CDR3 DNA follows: TGTGCCACCAGCACCACTGATGGGACAGGGGACTACGAGCAGTACTTC.